The rows below give T cell receptor beta chains drawn from one sample of a study of OX40 agonist ivuxolimab in advanced cancers. Produced via immunoSEQ multiplex PCR; TCRdb's table is partial and in-frame only. The sample has 70,000 or so clones, approximately 91% seen once. This material consisted of CD4+ or CD8+ T cells sorted from blood, taken in a trial of the OX40 agonist ivuxolimab. The receptors originated from an adult with an advanced solid tumor such as melanoma, head and neck, liver or kidney cancer. The CDR3 runs from the conserved cysteine through the conserved F or W. A D gene is named only where the DNA matches it firmly. Expanded clones are given a class, and other clones once, few, many or no size at all.

d_call	cdr3_length	v_call	j_call	clone_size	cdr3_nt	cdr3_aa
NA	13	TRBV7-3	TRBJ2-5	NA	TGTGCCAGCAGTAAATTAGCGTGGGGGACCCAGTACTTC	CASSKLAWGTQYF
NA	14	TRBV2	TRBJ2-3	NA	TGTGCCAGCAGTGAAGATGGGATTACAGATACGCAGTATTTT	CASSEDGITDTQYF
TRBD1	18	TRBV4-1	TRBJ1-1	NA	TGCGCCAGCAGCCAAGATCGGGACAGCGCGGGTTTGAACACTGAAGCTTTCTTT	CASSQDRDSAGLNTEAFF
NA	14	TRBV6-1	TRBJ2-7	NA	TGTGCCACCCAAAGTAAGCTGCCCTCCTACGAGCAGTACTTC	CATQSKLPSYEQYF
NA	15	TRBV27	TRBJ1-1	NA	TGTGCCAGCAGTTTAGGGACGCACCAGAACACTGAAGCTTTCTTT	CASSLGTHQNTEAFF
NA	14	TRBV29-1	TRBJ2-2	NA	TGCAGCGTTGAGAGGGTACCCAACACCGGGGAGCTGTTTTTT	CSVERVPNTGELFF
TRBD2	16	TRBV7-3	TRBJ2-7	NA	TGTGCCAGCAGCTTAAAAAAGGCGGGAGATTCCTACGAGCAGTACTTC	CASSLKKAGDSYEQYF
NA	16	TRBV19	TRBJ1-5	NA	TGTGCCAGTAGTATTGGGGGTTGGGTTCCCAATCAGCCCCAGCATTTT	CASSIGGWVPNQPQHF
NA	13	TRBV7-9	TRBJ1-2	few	TGTGCCAGCAGCTACCAGGAGATTAGTGGCTACACCTTC	CASSYQEISGYTF
TRBD1	13	TRBV14	TRBJ2-7	NA	TGTGCCAGCAGCCACAGGGGGCAAGGCGAGCAGTACTTC	CASSHRGQGEQYF
NA	15	TRBV14	TRBJ1-4	NA	TGTGCCAGCAGCCAGCAGGGTATACCTAATGAAAAACTGTTTTTT	CASSQQGIPNEKLFF
TRBD1	16	TRBV5-1	TRBJ2-5	few	TGCGCCAGCAGCTTGGCTCCGGGACAGGGGGGAGAGACCCAGTACTTC	CASSLAPGQGGETQYF
NA	15	TRBV6-5	TRBJ1-6	once	TGTGCCAGCAGTTTATCCGGGACACAGAATTCACCCCTCCACTTT	CASSLSGTQNSPLHF
NA	13	TRBV5-4	TRBJ1-5	few	TGTGCCAGCAGTAACCAACCCGGGCAGCCCCAGCATTTT	CASSNQPGQPQHF
TRBD2	17	TRBV29-1	TRBJ2-5	NA	TGCAGCGTTGAAGATTATGTTGGGCTAGCGGGGGGAGAGACCCAGTACTTC	CSVEDYVGLAGGETQYF
TRBD1	19	TRBV11-2	TRBJ1-4	NA	TGTGCCAGCAGCGGCTCCGGGACAGGGTTGGTCGGGGCTAATGAAAAACTGTTTTTT	CASSGSGTGLVGANEKLFF
TRBD1	14	TRBV7-3	TRBJ2-1	NA	TGTGCCAGCAGCGACGGGACAGCCTACAATGAGCAGTTCTTC	CASSDGTAYNEQFF
TRBD2	15	TRBV7-2	TRBJ2-7	NA	TGTGCCAGCAGCCCGGGACTAGCGGCCCCTTACGAGCAGTACTTC	CASSPGLAAPYEQYF
TRBD2	15	TRBV5-4	TRBJ2-7	NA	TGTGCCAGCAGCTCCGGGACTAGCGGGAGATACGAGCAGTACTTC	CASSSGTSGRYEQYF
NA	14	TRBV19	TRBJ1-1	once	TGTGCCAGTAGTATAGAGGGAGTGAACACTGAAGCTTTCTTT	CASSIEGVNTEAFF
NA	14	TRBV18	TRBJ1-1	NA	TGTGCCAGCTCACCAGGGACGGTGAACACTGAAGCTTTCTTT	CASSPGTVNTEAFF
NA	15	TRBV6-1	TRBJ1-3	NA	TGTGCCAGCACCTTAACAGGTCCCTCTGGAAACACCATATATTTT	CASTLTGPSGNTIYF
NA	15	TRBV6-6	TRBJ1-3	NA	TGTGCCAGCAGTACGACGGGACATCCTGGAAACACCATATATTTT	CASSTTGHPGNTIYF
NA	13	TRBV14	TRBJ1-2	NA	TGTGCCAGCAGCCAAGATCTGAACTATGGCTACACCTTC	CASSQDLNYGYTF
TRBD1	15	TRBV5-1	TRBJ1-4	NA	TGCGCCAGCAGCGGAAAGACAGGGTCTAATGAAAAACTGTTTTTT	CASSGKTGSNEKLFF
NA	16	TRBV11-3	TRBJ2-1	NA	TGTGCCAGCAGCGAAGAAGGACCCCCAACTAGCAATGAGCAGTTCTTC	CASSEEGPPTSNEQFF
NA	15	TRBV11-2	TRBJ2-1	NA	TGTGCCAGCAGCCCCACGGCACTAGGCTACAATGAGCAGTTCTTC	CASSPTALGYNEQFF
TRBD1	15	TRBV6-6	TRBJ2-7	NA	TGTGCCAGCAGTGTGGGACAGGGGAGCACCTACGAGCAGTACTTC	CASSVGQGSTYEQYF
NA	11	TRBV6-6	TRBJ2-2	NA	TGTGCCAGCAGTTTTGTCGGGGAGCTGTTTTTT	CASSFVGELFF
TRBD2	17	TRBV7-9	TRBJ2-1	NA	TGTGCCAGCAGCTTTCCGGGACTAGCGGGGCTGGGGAATGAGCAGTTCTTC	CASSFPGLAGLGNEQFF
NA	13	TRBV6-1	TRBJ2-3	NA	TGTGCCAGCGCACCAACCCGCACAGATACGCAGTATTTT	CASAPTRTDTQYF
NA	14	TRBV18	TRBJ1-2	NA	TGTGCCAGCTCACCAGCCACGGGGCGAAATGGCTACACCTTC	CASSPATGRNGYTF
NA	13	TRBV19	TRBJ2-1	few	TGTGCCAGTAGTATACAGGGAAGAAGTGAGCAGTTCTTC	CASSIQGRSEQFF
NA	12	TRBV28	TRBJ2-7	NA	TGTGCCAGCAGTTTAAATCCCTACGAGCAGTACTTC	CASSLNPYEQYF
TRBD1	17	TRBV5-1	TRBJ1-5	NA	TGCGCCAGCAGCCCTGGAGGAACAGGGGCTAGCAATCAGCCCCAGCATTTT	CASSPGGTGASNQPQHF
NA	15	TRBV5-1	TRBJ1-2	NA	TGCGCCAGCAGCTTGGTAGGGAATGCTAACTATGGCTACACCTTC	CASSLVGNANYGYTF
NA	12	TRBV5-1	TRBJ2-7	NA	TGCGCCAGCAGCTTGGACAGGTACGAGCAGTACTTC	CASSLDRYEQYF
NA	15	TRBV5-4	TRBJ2-2	NA	TGTGCCAGCAGCTTCGGCACCAGTAACACCGGGGAGCTGTTTTTT	CASSFGTSNTGELFF
NA	11	TRBV9	TRBJ2-3	NA	TGTGCCAGCAGCGTCGGGGATACGCAGTATTTT	CASSVGDTQYF
TRBD2	17	TRBV30	TRBJ2-7	NA	TGTGCCTGGAGTGTCCTTAGCGGGCTAGCGGGGAACAACGAGCAGTACTTC	CAWSVLSGLAGNNEQYF
NA	13	TRBV5-1	TRBJ2-2	NA	TGCGCCAGCAGCTTGGTGCGGGCCGGGGAGCTGTTTTTT	CASSLVRAGELFF
NA	16	TRBV6-5	TRBJ2-7	few	TGTGCCAGCAGTTTATCCCCCGGGGGAGCCCCTTACGAGCAGTACTTC	CASSLSPGGAPYEQYF
NA	16	TRBV28	TRBJ2-5	NA	TGTGCCAGCAGTTACATTAGAGGGGGGGGATTTGAGACCCAGTACTTC	CASSYIRGGGFETQYF
NA	15	TRBV9	TRBJ2-5	NA	TGTGCCAGCAGCGTAGAAATCAGGGCCGCGGAGACCCAGTACTTC	CASSVEIRAAETQYF
NA	14	TRBV4-1	TRBJ1-3	NA	TGCGCCAGCAGCTACCGGGCCGCCGGAAACACCATATATTTT	CASSYRAAGNTIYF
NA	15	TRBV28	TRBJ2-2	NA	TGTGCCAGCAGTTTATTGGGGGGCGCGGGCGGGGAGCTGTTTTTT	CASSLLGGAGGELFF
TRBD1	15	TRBV25-1	TRBJ2-7	NA	TGTGCCAGCAGTGATCCTAGACAGGGAGACTACGAGCAGTACTTC	CASSDPRQGDYEQYF
TRBD2	16	TRBV5-6	TRBJ2-2	NA	TGTGCCAGCCTTCTAGCGGGAGGGCCGTTGACCGGGGAGCTGTTTTTT	CASLLAGGPLTGELFF
TRBD2	16	TRBV4-2	TRBJ2-3	NA	TGTGCCAGCAGCCAAGAGACTAGCGGACGCACAGATACGCAGTATTTT	CASSQETSGRTDTQYF